By proportion, the clone carrying this TCR beta chain is medium-sized. What it recognizes is unknown. One end of the junction does not line up with germline, which may come from a read error. The source of the sample is a study of liver allograft versus peripheral blood T cells. On the study more broadly: In transplanted livers, T cell receptor repertoires were compared with those found in the recipients' peripheral blood. Study-level results: Peripheral blood reportedly held T cell receptor repertoires that differed from those inside liver allografts.

TCRdb used MiXCR to reprocess the reads, holding one entry per CDR3 protein. The sample contains thousands of distinct CDR3 sequences, around 21% of which appear only once. The clonotype was recovered from a human patient who had a liver transplant. Some T cells may be graft donor cells.

CDR3 in DNA: TGTGCCATCAGGGCCATCCACCAGGTCGGGACGGACCACTTC. Translated, it gives CAIRAIHQVGTDHF. The chain joins TRBV10-3 to TRBJ1-2; TRBD1 might be the D (5 bases). CDR1 is ENHRY and CDR2 is SYGVKD in the germline V gene. This CDR3 comprises 14 residues.